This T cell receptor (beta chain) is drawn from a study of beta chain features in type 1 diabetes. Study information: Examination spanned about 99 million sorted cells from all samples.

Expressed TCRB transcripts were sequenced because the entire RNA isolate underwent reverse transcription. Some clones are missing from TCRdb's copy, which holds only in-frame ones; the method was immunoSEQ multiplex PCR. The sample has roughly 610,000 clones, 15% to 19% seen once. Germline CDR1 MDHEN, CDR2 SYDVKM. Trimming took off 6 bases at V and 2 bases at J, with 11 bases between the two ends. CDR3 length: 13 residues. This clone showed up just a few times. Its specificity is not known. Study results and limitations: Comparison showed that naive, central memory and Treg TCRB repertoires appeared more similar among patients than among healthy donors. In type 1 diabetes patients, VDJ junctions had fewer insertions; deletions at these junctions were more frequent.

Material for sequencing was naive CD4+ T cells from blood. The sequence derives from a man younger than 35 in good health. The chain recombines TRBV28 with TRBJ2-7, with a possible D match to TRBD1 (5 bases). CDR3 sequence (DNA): TGTGCCAGCAGACAGGACATCCCCTACGAGCAGTACTTC. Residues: CASRQDIPYEQYF.